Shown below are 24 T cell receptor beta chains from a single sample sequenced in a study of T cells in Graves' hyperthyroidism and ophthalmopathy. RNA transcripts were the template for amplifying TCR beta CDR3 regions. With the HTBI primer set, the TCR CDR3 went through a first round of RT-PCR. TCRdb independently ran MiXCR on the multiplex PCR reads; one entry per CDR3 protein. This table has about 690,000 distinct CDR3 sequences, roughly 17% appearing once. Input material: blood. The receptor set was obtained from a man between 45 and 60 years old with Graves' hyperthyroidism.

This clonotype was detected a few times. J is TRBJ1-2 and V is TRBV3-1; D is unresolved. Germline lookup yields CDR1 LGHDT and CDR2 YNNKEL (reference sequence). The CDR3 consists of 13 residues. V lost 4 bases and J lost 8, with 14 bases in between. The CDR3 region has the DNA TGTGCCAGCAGCCCCCAAGGGTTCGGGGGCTACACCTTC. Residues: CASSPQGFGGYTF.

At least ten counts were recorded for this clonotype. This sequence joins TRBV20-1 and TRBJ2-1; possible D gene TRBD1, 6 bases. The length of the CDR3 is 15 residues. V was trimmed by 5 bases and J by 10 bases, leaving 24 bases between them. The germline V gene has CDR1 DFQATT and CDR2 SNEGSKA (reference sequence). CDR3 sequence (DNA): TGCAGTGCTGGGGGCCTGGACTTCACTAACAGGGAGCAGTTCTTC. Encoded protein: CSAGGLDFTNREQFF.

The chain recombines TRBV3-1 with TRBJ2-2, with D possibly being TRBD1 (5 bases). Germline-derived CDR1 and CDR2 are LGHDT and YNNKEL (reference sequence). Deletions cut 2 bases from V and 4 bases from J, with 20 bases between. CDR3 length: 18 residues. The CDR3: CASSQSALAGFGTGELFF. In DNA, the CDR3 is TGTGCCAGCAGCCAATCCGCGTTGGCAGGGTTCGGCACCGGGGAGCTGTTTTTT.

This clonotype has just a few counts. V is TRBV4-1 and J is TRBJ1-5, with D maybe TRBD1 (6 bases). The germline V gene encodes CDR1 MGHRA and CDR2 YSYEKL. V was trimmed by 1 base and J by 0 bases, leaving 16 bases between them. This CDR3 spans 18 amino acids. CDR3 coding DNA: TGCGCCAGCAGCCAAGCTTCGGTTTTAGGGGGTAGCAATCAGCCCCAGCATTTT. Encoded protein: CASSQASVLGGSNQPQHF.

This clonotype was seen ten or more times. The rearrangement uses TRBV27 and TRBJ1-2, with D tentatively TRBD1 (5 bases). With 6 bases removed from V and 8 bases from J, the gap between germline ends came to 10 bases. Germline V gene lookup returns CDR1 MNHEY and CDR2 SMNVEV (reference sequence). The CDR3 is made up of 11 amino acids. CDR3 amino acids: CASSAGYGYTF. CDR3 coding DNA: TGTGCCAGCAGCGCAGGGTACGGCTACACCTTC.

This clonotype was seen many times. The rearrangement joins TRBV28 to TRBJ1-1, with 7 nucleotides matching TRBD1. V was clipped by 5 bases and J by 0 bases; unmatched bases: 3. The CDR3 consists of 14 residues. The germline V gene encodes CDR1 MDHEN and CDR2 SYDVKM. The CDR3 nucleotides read TGTGCCAGCAGTATGGGACAGTTGAACACTGAAGCTTTCTTT. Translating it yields CASSMGQLNTEAFF.

Here the CDR3 reads CASVRDRGQTSQFF. CDR3 in DNA: TGCGCCAGCGTCCGGGACAGGGGTCAAACTTCGCAGTTCTTC. This chain links TRBV5-1 with TRBJ2-1, with 10 bases matching TRBD1. The CDR3 consists of 14 residues. Germline assignment: CDR1 SGHRS and CDR2 YFSETQ. V shed 7 bases, J shed 12 bases, and the junction held 13 bases outside the gene matches.

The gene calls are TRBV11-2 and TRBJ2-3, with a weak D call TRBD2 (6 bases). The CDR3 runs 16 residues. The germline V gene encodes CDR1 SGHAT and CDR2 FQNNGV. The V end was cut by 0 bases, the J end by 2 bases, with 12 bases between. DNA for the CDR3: TGTGCCAGCAGCTTAGAAGTGGCGGGACTCACAGATACGCAGTATTTT. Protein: CASSLEVAGLTDTQYF.

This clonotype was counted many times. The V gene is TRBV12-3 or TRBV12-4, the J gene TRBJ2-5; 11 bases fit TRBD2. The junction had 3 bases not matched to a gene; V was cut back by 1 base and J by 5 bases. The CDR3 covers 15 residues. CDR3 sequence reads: CASSLETSGTETQYF. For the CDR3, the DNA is TGTGCCAGCAGTTTAGAGACTAGCGGGACTGAGACCCAGTACTTC.

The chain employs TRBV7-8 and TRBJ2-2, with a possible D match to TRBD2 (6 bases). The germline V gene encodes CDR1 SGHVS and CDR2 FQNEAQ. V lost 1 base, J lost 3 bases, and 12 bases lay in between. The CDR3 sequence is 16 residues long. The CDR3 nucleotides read TGTGCCAGCAGCTTAGTGGGGGGTTTGTACACCGGGGAGCTGTTTTTT. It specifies CASSLVGGLYTGELFF.

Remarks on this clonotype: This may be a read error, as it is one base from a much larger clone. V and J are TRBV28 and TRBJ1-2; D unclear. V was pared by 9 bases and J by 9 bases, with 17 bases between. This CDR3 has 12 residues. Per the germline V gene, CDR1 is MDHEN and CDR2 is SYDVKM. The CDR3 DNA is TGTGCCAGTACAGTCGGACGGGTTAGCTACACCTTC. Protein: CASTVGRVSYTF.

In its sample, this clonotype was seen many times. Here the CDR3 DNA reads TGTGCCAGCATGGGGGGAGACCGAATCTCCTACAATGAGCAGTTCTTC. It is translated as CASMGGDRISYNEQFF. V is TRBV6-2 or TRBV6-3 and J is TRBJ2-1, with D perhaps matching TRBD2 (6 bases). The germline V and J ends were trimmed by 7 bases and 0 bases, with 16 bases remaining between them. Germline V CDR1 and CDR2: MNHEY, SVGEGT. This CDR3 comprises 16 residues.

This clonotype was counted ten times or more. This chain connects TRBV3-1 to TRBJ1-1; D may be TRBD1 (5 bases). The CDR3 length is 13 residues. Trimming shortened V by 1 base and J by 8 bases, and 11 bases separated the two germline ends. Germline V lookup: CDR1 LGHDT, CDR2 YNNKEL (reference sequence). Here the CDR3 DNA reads TGTGCCAGCAGCCAAGGGGAGGGGAGGGAAGCTTTCTTT. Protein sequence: CASSQGEGREAFF. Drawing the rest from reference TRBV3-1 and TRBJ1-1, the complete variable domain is DTAVSQTPKYLVTQMGNDKSIKCEQNLGHDTMYWYKQDSKKFLKIMFSYNNKELIINETVPNRFSPKSPDKAHLNLHINSLELGDSAVYFCASSQGEGREAFFGQGTRLTVV.

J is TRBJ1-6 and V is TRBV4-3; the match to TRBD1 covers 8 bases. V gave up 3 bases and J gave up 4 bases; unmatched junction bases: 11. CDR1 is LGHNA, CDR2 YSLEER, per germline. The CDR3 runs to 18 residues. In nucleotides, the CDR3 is TGCGCCAGCAGCCAGGCCTTGCGGACAGGGAGATATAATTCACCCCTCCACTTT. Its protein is CASSQALRTGRYNSPLHF.

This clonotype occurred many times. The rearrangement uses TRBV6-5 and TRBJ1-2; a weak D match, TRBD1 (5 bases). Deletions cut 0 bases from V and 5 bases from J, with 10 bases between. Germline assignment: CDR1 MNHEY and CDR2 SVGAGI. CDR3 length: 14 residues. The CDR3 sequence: CASSYSSQGYGYTF. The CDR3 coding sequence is TGTGCCAGCAGTTACTCGTCCCAGGGTTATGGCTACACCTTC.

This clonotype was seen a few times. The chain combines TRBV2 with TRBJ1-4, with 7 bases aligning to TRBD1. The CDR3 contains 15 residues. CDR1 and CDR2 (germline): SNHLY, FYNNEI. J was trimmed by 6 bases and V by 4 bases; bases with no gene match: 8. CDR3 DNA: TGTGCCAGCAGTGGACAGGGAAATCGAGATGAAAAACTGTTTTTT. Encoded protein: CASSGQGNRDEKLFF.

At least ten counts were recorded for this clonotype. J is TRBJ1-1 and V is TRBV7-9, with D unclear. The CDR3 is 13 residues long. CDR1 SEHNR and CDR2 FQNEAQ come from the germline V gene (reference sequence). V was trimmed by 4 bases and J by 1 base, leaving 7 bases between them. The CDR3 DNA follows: TGTGCCAGCAGCTCCTCAGAGAACACTGAAGCTTTCTTT. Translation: CASSSSENTEAFF.

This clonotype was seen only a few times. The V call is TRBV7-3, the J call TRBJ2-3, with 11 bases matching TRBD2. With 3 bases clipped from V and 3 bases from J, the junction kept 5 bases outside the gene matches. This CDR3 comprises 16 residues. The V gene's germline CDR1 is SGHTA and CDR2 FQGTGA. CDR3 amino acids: CASSLGRLAGTDTQYF. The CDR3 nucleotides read TGTGCCAGCAGCTTGGGCCGACTAGCGGGAACAGATACGCAGTATTTT.

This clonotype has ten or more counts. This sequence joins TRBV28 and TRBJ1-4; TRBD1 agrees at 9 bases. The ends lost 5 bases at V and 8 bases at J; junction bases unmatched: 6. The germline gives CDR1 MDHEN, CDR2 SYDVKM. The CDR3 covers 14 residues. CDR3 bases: TGTGCCAGCAGTCTCGGGACAGGGAACGAAAAACTGTTTTTT. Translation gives CASSLGTGNEKLFF. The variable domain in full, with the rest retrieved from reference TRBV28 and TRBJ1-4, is DVKVTQSSRYLVKRTGEKVFLECVQDMDHENMFWYRQDPGLGLRLIYFSYDVKMKEKGDIPEGYSVSREKKERFSLILESASTNQTSMYLCASSLGTGNEKLFFGSGTQLSVL.

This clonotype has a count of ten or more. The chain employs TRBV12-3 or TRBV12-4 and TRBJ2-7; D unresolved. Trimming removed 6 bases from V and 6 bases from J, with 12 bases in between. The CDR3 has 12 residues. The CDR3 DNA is TGTGCCAGCAGCCGATTGGTACCCGAGCAGTACTTC. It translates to CASSRLVPEQYF.

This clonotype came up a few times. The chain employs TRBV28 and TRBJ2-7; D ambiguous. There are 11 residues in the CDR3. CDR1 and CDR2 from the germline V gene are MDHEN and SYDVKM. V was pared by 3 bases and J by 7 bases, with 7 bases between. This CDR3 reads CASSFLREQYF. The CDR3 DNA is TGTGCCAGCAGTTTCCTACGGGAGCAGTACTTC.

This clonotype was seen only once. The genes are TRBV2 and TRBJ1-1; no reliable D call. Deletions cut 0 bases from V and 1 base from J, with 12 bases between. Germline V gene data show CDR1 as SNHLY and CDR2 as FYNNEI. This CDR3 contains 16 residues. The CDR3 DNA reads TGTGCCAGCAGTGAAGCCAGACTCAGTAGGAACACTGAAGCTTTCTTT. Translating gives CASSEARLSRNTEAFF.

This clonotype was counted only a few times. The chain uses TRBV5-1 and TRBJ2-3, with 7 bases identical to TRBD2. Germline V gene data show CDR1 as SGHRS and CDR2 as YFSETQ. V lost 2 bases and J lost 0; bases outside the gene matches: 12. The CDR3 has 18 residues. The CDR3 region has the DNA TGCGCCAGCAGCTTAGCTCCGGGACTATCTTCTAGCACAGATACGCAGTATTTT. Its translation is CASSLAPGLSSSTDTQYF. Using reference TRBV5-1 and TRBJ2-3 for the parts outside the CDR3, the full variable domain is KAGVTQTPRYLIKTRGQQVTLSCSPISGHRSVSWYQQTPGQGLQFLFEYFSETQRNKGNFPGRFSGRQFSNSRSEMNVSTLELGDSALYLCASSLAPGLSSSTDTQYFGPGTRLTVL.

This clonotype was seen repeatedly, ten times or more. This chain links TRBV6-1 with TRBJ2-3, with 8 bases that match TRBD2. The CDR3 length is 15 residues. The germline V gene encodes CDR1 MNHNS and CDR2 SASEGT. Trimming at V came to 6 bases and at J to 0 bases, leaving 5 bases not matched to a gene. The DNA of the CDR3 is TGTGCCAGCAGGAGGGCTAGCGGGAGCACAGATACGCAGTATTTT. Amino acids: CASRRASGSTDTQYF.